The sequence of this T cell receptor beta chain was determined in a study of T cell clones after liver transplantation. The assay was immunoSEQ multiplex PCR, and TCRdb's table has in-frame clones only and misses some. The table lists under 60,000 clones, 70% to 75% of them singletons. A few counts support this clone. The antigen is not known. The CDR3 is made up of 17 amino acids. Germline loops: CDR1 LGHNA, CDR2 YNFKEQ. With 0 bases clipped from V and 6 bases from J, the junction kept 10 bases outside the gene matches. Findings and caveats of the study: In a couple of subjects, few donor cells limited the measurable donor-reactive repertoire. A significant post-transplant drop in circulating graft-donor-reactive CD4 TCRbeta sequences occurred in most of the 8 subjects. Migration into the graft, not deletion, may explain lost graft donor-reactive T cells.

This TCR came from a human patient who received a liver transplant. A subset of T cells may come from the graft donor. The genes are TRBV4-2 and TRBJ2-7, with 11 nucleotides matching TRBD1. Sequenced here: CD4+ T cells from blood, sampled at the 22-month timepoint. The CDR3 coding sequence is TGTGCCAGCAGCCAAGATGGAATAGGACAGGGGGCGGTCGAGCAGTACTTC. Its translation is CASSQDGIGQGAVEQYF.